This T cell receptor beta chain originates from a study of blood T cells in healthy people across ages. Next came a second PCR, run for roughly 6 to 11 cycles, which used a sample-barcoded 5' primer along with a J-beta primer mix. Per-sample output comprised a minimum of 2.5 million paired-end reads containing CDR3. Via MiXCR, TCRdb re-called the 5' RACE reads, giving one row per CDR3 protein. Of about 970,000 distinct CDR3 sequences in the sample, about 51% were seen once. Each donor supplied roughly 9 milliliters of peripheral blood. As regards this clonotype: Its antigen is not known.

Study outcomes and limitations: Diversity estimated from one million T cells was considered an underestimate.

Sequenced material: blood. This receptor was identified in a woman aged 55-69 years in good health.

CDR3 coding DNA: TGTGCCAGCAGCTTAGCTCAGGGGGGGACCACCTACGAGCAGTACTTC. Translation: CASSLAQGGTTYEQYF. The chain employs TRBV7-2 and TRBJ2-7; the D call may be TRBD1 or TRBD2 (7 bases each). This CDR3 has 16 residues. Between the trimmed V and J ends, which lost 0 bases and 2 bases, there was a span of 14 bases. The germline CDR1 and CDR2 sequences are SGHTA and FQGNSA. The whole variable domain, filled in from reference TRBV7-2 and TRBJ2-7, reads GAGVSQSPSNKVTEKGKDVELRCDPISGHTALYWYRQSLGQGLEFLIYFQGNSAPDKSGLPSDRFSAERTGGSVSTLTIQRTQQEDSAVYLCASSLAQGGTTYEQYFGPGTRLTVT.